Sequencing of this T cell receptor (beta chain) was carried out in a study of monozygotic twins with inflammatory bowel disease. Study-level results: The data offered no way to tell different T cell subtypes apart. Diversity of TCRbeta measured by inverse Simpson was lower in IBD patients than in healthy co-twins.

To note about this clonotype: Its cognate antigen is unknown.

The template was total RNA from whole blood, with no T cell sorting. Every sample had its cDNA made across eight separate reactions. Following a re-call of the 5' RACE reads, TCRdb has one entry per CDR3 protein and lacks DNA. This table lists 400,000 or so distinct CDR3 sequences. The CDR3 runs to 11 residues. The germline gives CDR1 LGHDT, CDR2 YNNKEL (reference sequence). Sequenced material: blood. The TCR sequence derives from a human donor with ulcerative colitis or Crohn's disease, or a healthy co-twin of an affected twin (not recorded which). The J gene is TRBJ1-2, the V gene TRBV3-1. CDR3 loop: CASSQQQGYTF.